This T cell receptor beta chain derives from a study of response to subunit inactivated influenza vaccine. In its sample, this clonotype was seen many times. V was trimmed by 4 bases and J by 0 bases, leaving 5 bases between them. CDR1 MNHEY and CDR2 SVGAGI come from the germline V gene. This CDR3 is 13 amino acids long. Via MiXCR, TCRdb re-called the RT-PCR reads, giving one row per CDR3 protein. The sample yields hundreds of thousands of distinct CDR3 sequences, approximately 15% seen once. Source: PBMCs from blood, taken 14 days before vaccination. The chain links TRBV6-5 to TRBJ2-3; D remains unclear. This receptor was taken from a man aged 50 to 60 who received an inactivated influenza vaccine. The CDR3 DNA reads TGTGCCAGCAGTTCGCCAAGCACAGATACGCAGTATTTT. It translates to CASSSPSTDTQYF.